One and the same sample provided the 8 T cell receptor beta chains below, sequenced in a study of cytomegalovirus exposure and HLA in healthy donors. The method was immunoSEQ multiplex PCR; TCRdb's version includes in-frame clones alone and lacks a portion of them. The table has some 170,000 clones, roughly 86% seen once. Sequenced: PBMCs. The receptors come from a man younger than 35 in good health and CMV-seropositive.

The chain has TRBV7-3 and TRBJ2-1; D possibly corresponds to TRBD2 (5 bases). CDR3 length: 13 amino acids. V was cut by 2 bases and J by 9 bases, with 11 bases left in between. CDR1 and CDR2 from the germline V gene are SGHTA and FQGTGA. The CDR3 bases are TGTGCCAGCAGCTTATCGGCCCGGGGTGAGCAGTTCTTC. Encoded protein: CASSLSARGEQFF.

The rearrangement joins TRBV10-3 to TRBJ2-7, with no clear D. This CDR3 region has 13 residues. CDR1 and CDR2 (germline): ENHRY, SYGVKD. With 1 base removed from V and 3 bases from J, the gap between germline ends came to 7 bases. CDR3 in amino acids: CAISELQNYEQYF. CDR3 nucleotides: TGTGCCATCAGTGAGTTGCAGAACTACGAGCAGTACTTC.

The genes are TRBV7-2 and TRBJ2-7, with TRBD2 as a possible D gene (5 bases). The germline CDR1 and CDR2 sequences are SGHTA and FQGNSA. The CDR3 is made up of 16 amino acids. V was shortened by 6 bases and J by 3 bases, with 21 bases between the two germline ends. The CDR3 protein is CASRPPDGEKLYEQYF. The CDR3 DNA follows: TGTGCCAGCAGGCCGCCCGACGGGGAGAAACTCTACGAGCAGTACTTC.

This clone was seen a single time. The CDR3 is CASSQTGDFYEQYF. As DNA, the CDR3 is TGCGCCAGCAGCCAGACAGGGGATTTCTACGAGCAGTACTTC. The chain couples TRBV5-1 to TRBJ2-7, with 8 bases that match TRBD1. The germline CDR1 and CDR2 sequences are SGHRS and YFSETQ. The junction had 6 bases not matched to a gene; V was cut back by 4 bases and J by 3 bases. This CDR3 has 14 residues.

This clone was observed a few times. This chain connects TRBV4-1 to TRBJ2-3; 8 nucleotides match TRBD2. The junction had 14 bases not matched to a gene; V was cut back by 5 bases and J by 4 bases. The CDR3 is 17 amino acids. The V gene's germline CDR1 is MGHRA and CDR2 YSYEKL. The CDR3 loop is CASSSRLAGYLSDTQYF. The CDR3 bases are TGCGCCAGCAGCTCCAGATTAGCGGGGTATCTTTCAGATACGCAGTATTTT.

In DNA, the CDR3 is TGTGCCAGCAGCTTAGATATTACTAGCGGGAGTATCAATGAGCAGTTCTTC. It is translated as CASSLDITSGSINEQFF. This chain joins TRBV7-9 and TRBJ2-1, with 11 bases aligning to TRBD2. The CDR3 spans 17 residues. Germline CDR1 reads SEHNR; CDR2 reads FQNEAQ (reference sequence). The J segment lost 6 bases and the V segment lost 1 base, leaving 8 bases of the junction unmatched.

The V and J genes are TRBV19 and TRBJ1-4, with a tentative D call TRBD1 (5 bases). Trimming removed 4 bases from V and 8 bases from J, with 17 bases in between. The CDR3 runs to 15 residues. CDR1 is LNHDA and CDR2 is SQIVND in the germline V gene (reference sequence). DNA for the CDR3: TGTGCCAGTAGTACTCTCCAGGGAGGACGGGAAAAACTGTTTTTT. This encodes CASSTLQGGREKLFF.

CDR3 in DNA: TGTGCCAGCGGTAGGAGGGGCCTGGGGAACGAGCAGTACTTC. It specifies CASGRRGLGNEQYF. This chain links TRBV7-3 with TRBJ2-7, with D perhaps matching TRBD2 (6 bases). The germline V gene has CDR1 SGHTA and CDR2 FQGTGA. This CDR3 spans 14 amino acids. V shed 8 bases and J shed 5 bases, with 19 bases lying between them.